Described below is a single TCR beta chain sequence and its context. The sample originates from a study of T cell responses to AZD1222 COVID-19 vaccine. Using immunoSEQ multiplex PCR, the repertoire was profiled, and TCRdb retains in-frame clones only, with some absent. The sample holds about 130,000 clones, more than 75% seen once. This CDR3 is 16 amino acids long. Trimming removed 11 bases from V and 1 base from J, with 23 bases in between. The receptor's source is an adult in good health. The chain is built from TRBV6-7 and TRBJ1-2, with D possibly TRBD1 on 6 matching bases. TRBV6-7 is classed as an ORF, of uncertain function. The source was peripheral blood, collected on day 0 of AZD1222 vaccination. Here the CDR3 reads CAHVLPGQGLNYGYTF. CDR3 in DNA: TGTGCCCACGTCCTTCCGGGACAAGGCCTTAACTATGGCTACACCTTC.